This T cell receptor (beta chain) came from a study of cytomegalovirus exposure and HLA in healthy donors. A note on this clone: As yet, its antigen is unknown.

Findings and limits, study-wide: About 87% or about 30% of the time was how often most TCR beta V segments were productive, according to an earlier analysis. The likely explanation for a cluster of highly shared sequence variants was sequencing artifact.

Both 60 Vbeta primers and 13 Jbeta primers went into the PCR. Using immunoSEQ multiplex PCR, the repertoire was profiled, and TCRdb retains in-frame clones only, with some absent. This sample's table reports about 74,000 clones. V lost 4 bases, J lost 4 bases, and 3 bases stayed unmatched. Per the germline V gene, CDR1 is MRHNA and CDR2 is SNTAGT. CDR3 length: 14 residues. The sequencing sample was made of PBMCs. This receptor was identified in a female donor in good health and CMV-seropositive. The rearrangement links TRBV6-4 to TRBJ2-1, with 8 nucleotides matching TRBD2. CDR3 nucleotide sequence: TGTGCCAGCAGTGCCGGGGGGGGGTACAATGAGCAGTTCTTC. It specifies CASSAGGGYNEQFF.